Listed below are T cell receptor beta chains from one sample, sequenced in a study of T-cell reconstitution after alpha-beta-depleted transplantation in children. MiXCR, applied by TCRdb to the PCR reads, yields one record per CDR3 protein. This repertoire shows about 110,000 distinct CDR3 sequences, 10% to 13% found once; its top ten account for 6.5% to 9.5%. This material consisted of PBMCs from the stem cell graft donor, taken from the stem cell graft. The source of these receptors is a human donor who donated a stem cell graft to a child with acute lymphoblastic leukemia. CDR3s include the opening cysteine and the closing phenylalanine or tryptophan. A D gene is named only where the DNA matches it firmly. For some rows the clone size is stated as once, few or many, or as a class when expanded; others skip it.

D,V,J,size,CDR3,DNA
.,TRBV5-4,TRBJ2-4,.,CASSLAGGGLAKNIQYF,TGTGCCAGCAGCTTGGCCGGGGGCGGGCTAGCCAAAAACATTCAGTACTTC
.,TRBV9,TRBJ2-6,few,CASNRPLRGSGANVLTF,TGTGCCAGCAACCGACCCCTGCGGGGATCTGGGGCCAACGTCCTGACTTTC
.,TRBV5-6,TRBJ2-3,.,CASSLKGSDTQYF,TGTGCCAGCAGCTTGAAGGGGTCAGATACGCAGTATTTT
.,TRBV20-1,TRBJ2-2,.,CSAGGGTSPRGTGELFF,TGCAGTGCAGGGGGGGGGACGAGTCCTCGAGGCACCGGGGAGCTGTTTTTT
.,TRBV28,TRBJ2-4,many,CASSLGGFGGRDIQYF,TGTGCCAGCAGTTTAGGTGGTTTTGGGGGCAGGGACATTCAGTACTTC
.,TRBV12-3/TRBV12-4,TRBJ1-3,many,CASSFGKQGHGYF,TGTGCCAGCAGTTTTGGAAAACAGGGCCACGGATATTTT
.,TRBV30,TRBJ2-1,many,CAWRAYNEQFF,TGTGCCTGGAGGGCGTACAATGAGCAGTTCTTC
TRBD1,TRBV7-9,TRBJ1-1,many,CASTKGQGSAEAFF,TGTGCCAGCACTAAAGGACAGGGGAGCGCTGAAGCTTTCTTT
.,TRBV3-1,TRBJ1-1,many,CASSPYSVMNTEAFF,TGTGCCAGCAGCCCCTACTCGGTTATGAACACTGAAGCTTTCTTT
.,TRBV20-1,TRBJ1-2,many,CSASPTGYYGYTF,TGCAGTGCTAGCCCTACAGGGTACTATGGCTACACCTTC
TRBD1,TRBV18,TRBJ1-5,many,CASSLTTGTRDQPQHF,TGTGCCAGCTCACTCACGACAGGGACGAGAGATCAGCCCCAGCATTTT
TRBD2,TRBV7-6,TRBJ2-1,many,CASSFGLAGGFGNEQFF,TGTGCCAGCAGCTTTGGACTAGCGGGAGGATTTGGCAACGAGCAGTTCTTC
TRBD1,TRBV27,TRBJ1-5,many,CASSLQGASSNQPQHF,TGTGCCAGCAGTTTACAGGGGGCTAGTAGCAATCAGCCCCAGCATTTT
TRBD2,TRBV29-1,TRBJ2-1,many,CSVGLAAAYNEQFF,TGCAGCGTTGGGCTAGCGGCGGCGTACAATGAGCAGTTCTTC
TRBD1,TRBV5-4,TRBJ2-7,.,CASSLNPGTGDHEQYF,TGTGCCAGCAGCTTGAACCCCGGGACAGGGGACCACGAGCAGTACTTC
TRBD1,TRBV10-3,TRBJ2-1,many,CAIKSDVGQGLIGADNEQFF,TGTGCCATCAAGAGCGACGTCGGACAGGGACTGATTGGGGCCGACAATGAGCAGTTCTTC
.,TRBV4-1,TRBJ1-5,many,CASSQAIDFQPQHF,TGCGCCAGCAGCCAAGCCATCGACTTTCAGCCCCAGCATTTT
TRBD2,TRBV7-2,TRBJ2-7,.,CASREGLAGSVEQYF,TGTGCCAGCAGGGAGGGACTAGCGGGATCGGTTGAGCAGTACTTC
.,TRBV28,TRBJ2-2,.,CAMGGSTTGELFF,TGTGCCATGGGCGGTAGCACTACCGGGGAGCTGTTTTTT
.,TRBV7-2,TRBJ2-1,many,CASTPYTSSDNEQFF,TGTGCCAGCACCCCCTACACTAGTTCCGACAATGAGCAGTTCTTC
TRBD1,TRBV18,TRBJ2-3,many,CASSLGTATLTDTQYF,TGTGCCAGCTCCCTGGGGACAGCGACTCTCACAGATACGCAGTATTTT
TRBD1,TRBV28,TRBJ2-5,many,CASSLGTGVVETQYF,TGTGCCAGCAGTTTAGGGACAGGGGTGGTAGAGACCCAGTACTTC
.,TRBV6-2/TRBV6-3,TRBJ2-5,many,CASSYRLEETQYF,TGTGCCAGCAGTTACAGGCTAGAGGAGACCCAGTACTTC
.,TRBV7-2,TRBJ2-7,many,CASSLGLGTDTYEQYF,TGTGCCAGCAGCTTAGGACTTGGGACGGATACCTACGAGCAGTACTTC
.,TRBV12-3/TRBV12-4,TRBJ1-2,.,CASSLGTENGYTF,TGTGCCAGCAGTTTAGGTACGGAGAATGGCTACACCTTC
TRBD1,TRBV29-1,TRBJ2-7,many,CSVTGTAYEQYF,TGCAGCGTCACCGGGACAGCCTACGAGCAGTACTTC
.,TRBV20-1,TRBJ2-1,many,CSARDKRRNSYNEQFF,TGCAGTGCTAGAGATAAAAGGCGGAACTCCTACAATGAGCAGTTCTTC
.,TRBV10-3,TRBJ2-1,many,CAISDPSRGGSNEQFF,TGTGCCATCAGTGACCCTTCCCGCGGGGGCAGCAATGAGCAGTTCTTC
TRBD2,TRBV12-3/TRBV12-4,TRBJ2-2,many,CASTEPGLPLNTGELFF,TGTGCCAGCACCGAACCGGGACTACCTTTGAACACCGGGGAGCTGTTTTTT
TRBD1,TRBV5-1,TRBJ2-1,many,CASHSGQGNEQFF,TGCGCCAGCCACTCGGGACAGGGTAATGAGCAGTTCTTC
TRBD1,TRBV6-7,TRBJ1-5,many,CASSYRDRSNQPQHF,TGTGCCAGCAGTTACCGGGACAGGAGCAATCAGCCCCAGCATTTT
.,TRBV5-1,TRBJ1-6,many,CASSSTQGPGSPLHF,TGCGCCAGCAGCTCAACCCAGGGGCCGGGATCACCCCTCCACTTT
.,TRBV28,TRBJ2-7,many,CASSLQGGRHEQYF,TGTGCCAGCAGTTTACAGGGGGGAAGACACGAGCAGTACTTC
.,TRBV7-2,TRBJ2-1,.,CASSPAGTLYNEQFF,TGTGCCAGCAGCCCGGCCGGGACGCTTTACAATGAGCAGTTCTTC
.,TRBV28,TRBJ2-3,many,CASRKSADTQYF,TGTGCCAGCAGGAAGTCTGCAGATACGCAGTATTTT
TRBD2,TRBV7-2,TRBJ2-7,many,CASSHPGLVSEQYF,TGTGCCAGCAGCCACCCGGGACTAGTAAGCGAGCAGTACTTC
.,TRBV7-2,TRBJ2-7,many,CASSHTAGQYEQYF,TGTGCCAGCAGCCATACGGCGGGACAGTACGAGCAGTACTTC
.,TRBV12-3/TRBV12-4,TRBJ1-5,many,CASSLEKGFSNQPQHF,TGTGCCAGCAGTTTAGAGAAAGGATTTAGCAATCAGCCCCAGCATTTT
.,TRBV29-1,TRBJ1-1,many,CSVLVGGNTEAFF,TGCAGCGTGCTTGTGGGGGGGAACACTGAAGCTTTCTTT
.,TRBV19,TRBJ2-2,many,CATPGTPNTGELFF,TGTGCCACACCCGGGACGCCGAACACCGGGGAGCTGTTTTTT
.,TRBV7-9,TRBJ1-5,many,CASSLAGRNQPQHF,TGTGCCAGCAGCTTAGCGGGCCGGAATCAGCCCCAGCATTTT
.,TRBV11-2,TRBJ2-5,.,CASSLWREETQYF,TGTGCCAGCAGCTTATGGCGGGAAGAGACCCAGTACTTC
TRBD1,TRBV5-1,TRBJ2-1,many,CASSPGQGAHNEQFF,TGCGCCAGCAGCCCTGGACAGGGGGCCCACAATGAGCAGTTCTTC
.,TRBV29-1,TRBJ2-2,many,CSVDFGHPTGELFF,TGCAGCGTTGATTTCGGACACCCAACCGGGGAGCTGTTTTTT
TRBD1,TRBV14,TRBJ2-3,many,CASSQDDRGPWDTQYF,TGTGCCAGCAGCCAAGATGACAGGGGGCCGTGGGATACGCAGTATTTT
TRBD2,TRBV6-1,TRBJ2-1,many,CASSKLAGGPNEQFF,TGTGCCAGCAGTAAACTAGCGGGGGGGCCGAATGAGCAGTTCTTC
.,TRBV18,TRBJ1-2,.,CASSAQTDYGYTF,TGTGCCAGCTCCGCCCAGACCGACTATGGCTACACCTTC
TRBD2,TRBV27,TRBJ2-3,many,CASRPGTSGRTDTQYF,TGTGCCAGCAGGCCGGGGACTAGCGGGCGCACAGATACGCAGTATTTT
.,TRBV5-1,TRBJ2-7,many,CASSGRTSYDEQYF,TGCGCCAGCAGCGGGAGGACTTCCTACGACGAGCAGTACTTC
.,TRBV6-5,TRBJ2-7,many,CASRAGRGGYEQYF,TGTGCCAGCAGGGCGGGCAGGGGCGGTTACGAGCAGTACTTC